The 15 T cell receptor beta chains presented below share a single source sample, sequenced in a study of CD8+ T cells in alopecia areata. Once RNA had been extracted, it was reverse transcribed into cDNA to act as the sequencing template. Generated by immunoSEQ multiplex PCR, the TCRdb table keeps only in-frame clones and is missing some. This table holds under 150,000 clones, around 50% found once. The sequenced material came from NKG2D-low CD8+ T cells sorted from blood. Receptor source: a human donor with alopecia areata.

The chain links TRBV18 to TRBJ2-3, with D perhaps assigned TRBD1 or TRBD2 (5 bases each). The CDR3 sequence is 16 residues long. V was clipped by 0 bases and J by 4 bases, with 14 bases between them. CDR1 KGHSH and CDR2 LQKENI come from the germline V gene. The CDR3 DNA reads TGTGCCAGCTCACCACCGGGACCAGTCGACTCAGATACGCAGTATTTT. Encoded protein: CASSPPGPVDSDTQYF.

The chain couples TRBV7-9 to TRBJ2-7; D is uncertain. The CDR3 is 12 residues long. V gave up 5 bases and J gave up 3 bases, with 8 bases separating them. CDR1 and CDR2 from the germline V gene are SEHNR and FQNEAQ (reference sequence). This chain's CDR3 is CASSLTYYEQYF. In DNA, the CDR3 is TGTGCCAGCAGCCTTACGTACTACGAGCAGTACTTC.

This chain connects TRBV7-2 to TRBJ2-3; 7 bases line up with TRBD1. Looked up from germline, CDR1 is SGHTA and CDR2 is FQGNSA. The CDR3 covers 14 residues. The V and J ends lost 3 bases and 0 bases, in that order; junction bases with no gene match: 0. CDR3 sequence: CASSLTGSTDTQYF. CDR3 nucleotides: TGTGCCAGCAGCTTGACAGGGAGCACAGATACGCAGTATTTT. The full variable domain, its missing parts supplied by reference TRBV7-2 and TRBJ2-3, is GAGVSQSPSNKVTEKGKDVELRCDPISGHTALYWYRQSLGQGLEFLIYFQGNSAPDKSGLPSDRFSAERTGGSVSTLTIQRTQQEDSAVYLCASSLTGSTDTQYFGPGTRLTVL.

This chain connects TRBV6-1 to TRBJ2-7; unclear D gene. V lost 0 bases, J lost 3 bases, and 9 bases lay in between. The germline CDR1 and CDR2 sequences are MNHNS and SASEGT. The CDR3 runs to 14 residues. The chain's CDR3 is CASSEALDGYEQYF. CDR3 DNA: TGTGCCAGCAGTGAAGCGCTGGACGGCTACGAGCAGTACTTC.

The chain is built from TRBV29-1 and TRBJ1-1; D is possibly TRBD1 (6 bases). This CDR3 comprises 16 residues. Germline V lookup: CDR1 SQVTM, CDR2 ANQGSEA. The germline V and J ends were trimmed by 3 bases and 0 bases, with 17 bases remaining between them. The CDR3 is CSVEFLGQTMNTEAFF. CDR3 bases: TGCAGCGTTGAGTTTCTAGGACAGACCATGAACACTGAAGCTTTCTTT.

About this clone itself: The junction differs from germline at one of its ends, possibly a read error. This chain uses TRBV29-1 with TRBJ2-1; TRBD2 is a possible D gene (6 bases). Germline CDR1 is SQVTM and CDR2 is ANQGSEA. The CDR3 totals 14 residues. CDR3 nucleotides: TGCAGCGTCTCTTCCCGGGACTCCCACAATGAGCAGTTCTTC. Translated, it gives CSVSSRDSHNEQFF.

This chain connects TRBV6-5 to TRBJ2-5; TRBD2 matches at 11 bases. Germline V gives CDR1 MNHEY, CDR2 SVGAGI. The V segment lost 5 bases and the J segment 3 bases; nucleotides outside the gene matches: 5. CDR3 size: 15 residues. CDR3 nucleotides: TGTGCCAGCAGTCAACTAGCGGGAGACGAAGAGACCCAGTACTTC. Its translation: CASSQLAGDEETQYF.

The V call is TRBV5-4, the J call TRBJ2-3; 14 nucleotides align to TRBD2. J was trimmed by 6 bases and V by 4 bases; bases with no gene match: 10. This CDR3 has 17 residues. CDR1 and CDR2 from the germline V gene are SGHNT and YYREEE (reference sequence). The CDR3 here is CASSRTGLAGVGDTQYF. CDR3 bases: TGTGCCAGCAGCCGAACGGGACTAGCGGGAGTTGGGGATACGCAGTATTTT.

In its sample, this clone was seen a few times. This chain links TRBV9 with TRBJ2-7; 7 positions agree with TRBD1. Per germline, CDR1 SGDLS and CDR2 YYNGEE. V gave up 5 bases and J gave up 2 bases; unmatched junction bases: 7. The CDR3 has 14 residues. CDR3 coding DNA: TGTGCCAGCAGTATGACAGGGTCTCCCTACGAGCAGTACTTC. This encodes CASSMTGSPYEQYF. Looking up the rest from reference TRBV9 and TRBJ2-7 gives the full variable domain: DSGVTQTPKHLITATGQRVTLRCSPRSGDLSVYWYQQSLDQGLQFLIQYYNGEERAKGNILERFSAQQFPDLHSELNLSSLELGDSALYFCASSMTGSPYEQYFGPGTRLTVT.

This chain uses TRBV29-1 with TRBJ1-1, with 8 positions matching TRBD1. This CDR3 spans 13 amino acids. Trimming at V came to 6 bases and at J to 5 bases, leaving 8 bases not matched to a gene. From germline, CDR1 is SQVTM and CDR2 ANQGSEA. The CDR3 spells CSVTDREGTEAFF. Here the CDR3 DNA reads TGCAGCGTCACGGACAGGGAAGGGACTGAAGCTTTCTTT. The full variable domain, its missing parts supplied by reference TRBV29-1 and TRBJ1-1, is SAVISQKPSRDICQRGTSLTIQCQVDSQVTMMFWYRQQPGQSLTLIATANQGSEATYESGFVIDKFPISRPNLTFSTLTVSNMSPEDSSIYLCSVTDREGTEAFFGQGTRLTVV.

V is TRBV30 and J is TRBJ1-5; D gene uncertain. Germline loops: CDR1 GTSNPN, CDR2 SVGIG (reference sequence). The V gene lost 1 base and the J gene lost 3 bases, with 10 bases spanning the gap. The length of the CDR3 is 14 residues. In nucleotides, the CDR3 is TGTGCCTGGAGTGGGACTCACTTCAATCAGCCCCAGCATTTT. Translated, it gives CAWSGTHFNQPQHF.

The chain is built from TRBV27 and TRBJ2-5; D is ambiguous. From germline, CDR1 is MNHEY and CDR2 SMNVEV (reference sequence). The CDR3 totals 12 residues. V was shortened by 2 bases and J by 8 bases, with 9 bases between the two germline ends. The CDR3 region is CASSLLGGTQYF. For the CDR3, the DNA is TGTGCCAGCAGTTTACTCGGTGGCACCCAGTACTTC.

The chain couples TRBV27 to TRBJ2-1; a possible D gene is TRBD1 (6 bases). Deletions cut 5 bases from V and 2 bases from J, with 13 bases between. The CDR3 has 15 residues. CDR1 and CDR2 (germline): MNHEY, SMNVEV (reference sequence). CDR3 residues: CASSPEGDTYNEQFF. Written as DNA, the CDR3 is TGTGCCAGCAGTCCAGAGGGGGATACCTACAATGAGCAGTTCTTC.

V usage is TRBV30 and J usage is TRBJ1-2; D is possibly TRBD1 (6 bases). The CDR3 has 13 amino acids. The V end lost 3 bases, the J end lost 2 bases, and 10 bases lay between the germline ends. Germline V gene lookup returns CDR1 GTSNPN and CDR2 SVGIG (reference sequence). CDR3 sequence (DNA): TGTGCCTGGAGGACCCAGGGGAACTATGGCTACACCTTC. This sequence encodes CAWRTQGNYGYTF.

This clone was detected only a few times. The rearrangement joins TRBV7-9 to TRBJ2-1, with D uncertain. This CDR3 is 11 amino acids long. V was clipped by 5 bases and J by 10 bases, with 9 bases between them. CDR1 and CDR2 (germline): SEHNR, FQNEAQ (reference sequence). The CDR3 loop reads CASSPFREQFF. CDR3 nucleotides: TGTGCCAGCAGCCCCTTCAGGGAGCAGTTCTTC. Full variable domain (rest looked up from reference TRBV7-9 and TRBJ2-1): DTGVSQNPRHKITKRGQNVTFRCDPISEHNRLYWYRQTLGQGPEFLTYFQNEAQLEKSRLLSDRFSAERPKGSFSTLEIQRTEQGDSAMYLCASSPFREQFFGPGTRLTVL.